This T cell receptor (beta chain) was documented in a study of cytomegalovirus exposure and HLA in healthy donors. PCR primers comprised 60 Vbeta and 13 Jbeta primers. Measured with immunoSEQ multiplex PCR; TCRdb has only the in-frame clones, and not every one. The data show about 130,000 clones, 80% seen once. Germline V gene lookup returns CDR1 LGHNA and CDR2 YSLEER. V lost 3 bases to trimming and J lost 0 bases; unmatched junction nucleotides: 11. The CDR3 loop spans 19 amino acids. What was sequenced was PBMCs. The genes are TRBV4-3 and TRBJ2-2; the match to TRBD2 covers 9 bases. The sequence came from a man aged 25 to 40 in good health and CMV-seronegative. The CDR3 sequence: CASSHPGRLAGPNTGELFF. CDR3 DNA sequence: TGCGCCAGCAGCCACCCGGGGAGGCTAGCGGGACCGAACACCGGGGAGCTGTTTTTT.